These 13 T cell receptor beta chains came from one sample sequenced in a study of cytomegalovirus exposure and HLA in healthy donors. With 60 Vbeta and 13 Jbeta primers, the PCR was carried out. Assay: immunoSEQ multiplex PCR; the TCRdb copy retains only in-frame clones and omits some. The repertoire includes approximately 170,000 clones, roughly 84% of them detected once, and about 1.5% sits in the top ten. Material for sequencing was PBMCs. These receptors were obtained from a male donor in good health and CMV-seronegative.

The chain is built from TRBV11-3 and TRBJ2-1, with TRBD2 matching 7 bases. The CDR3 consists of 15 residues. The germline gives CDR1 SGHNT, CDR2 YENEEA. With V trimmed by 5 bases and J by 2 bases, 6 bases remained unmatched. CDR3 region: CASSASSGTYNEQFF. Written as DNA, the CDR3 is TGTGCCAGCAGCGCTTCTAGCGGTACCTACAATGAGCAGTTCTTC.

This clone was recorded only once. The chain recombines TRBV28 with TRBJ2-5; the D gene is possibly TRBD1 (6 bases). This CDR3 comprises 15 residues. Germline loops: CDR1 MDHEN, CDR2 SYDVKM. The germline V and J ends were trimmed by 7 bases and 4 bases, with 19 bases remaining between them. CDR3 DNA: TGTGCCAGCAACCCAGTCTCGGACAGTCGAGAGACCCAGTACTTC. Translated: CASNPVSDSRETQYF. Together with reference TRBV28 and TRBJ2-5, the CDR3 gives the full variable domain: DVKVTQSSRYLVKRTGEKVFLECVQDMDHENMFWYRQDPGLGLRLIYFSYDVKMKEKGDIPEGYSVSREKKERFSLILESASTNQTSMYLCASNPVSDSRETQYFGPGTRLLVL.

The rearrangement uses TRBV5-5 and TRBJ1-2; weak D call: TRBD1 (6 bases). CDR1 and CDR2 from the germline V gene are SGHKS and YYEKEE (reference sequence). CDR3 length: 13 amino acids. V was shortened by 2 bases and J by 5 bases, with 10 bases between the two germline ends. CDR3 amino acids: CASSLQGGYGYTF. The CDR3 DNA reads as TGTGCCAGCAGCTTACAGGGCGGGTATGGCTACACCTTC.

This sequence joins TRBV28 and TRBJ1-1, with D possibly TRBD1 on 6 matching bases. V lost 6 bases and J lost 10, with 18 bases in between. Germline loops: CDR1 MDHEN, CDR2 SYDVKM. This CDR3 region has 13 residues. CDR3 bases: TGTGCCAGCAGGTACAGGGACATTCTCGTAGCTTTCTTT. Its translation: CASRYRDILVAFF. The complete variable domain, with remaining parts taken from reference TRBV28 and TRBJ1-1, reads DVKVTQSSRYLVKRTGEKVFLECVQDMDHENMFWYRQDPGLGLRLIYFSYDVKMKEKGDIPEGYSVSREKKERFSLILESASTNQTSMYLCASRYRDILVAFFGQGTRLTVV.

V usage is TRBV7-6 and J usage is TRBJ1-2, with a tentative D call TRBD1 (5 bases). The CDR3 consists of 13 residues. The V end lost 1 base, the J end lost 3 bases, and 6 bases lay between the germline ends. Germline V gene data show CDR1 as SGHVS and CDR2 as FNYEAQ. In DNA, the CDR3 is TGTGCCAGCAGCTTAGAGGGGCACTATGGCTACACCTTC. Amino acid sequence: CASSLEGHYGYTF.

The V and J genes are TRBV18 and TRBJ1-1, with D maybe TRBD1 (5 bases). CDR3 length: 15 residues. Per germline, CDR1 KGHSH and CDR2 LQKENI. V gave up 3 bases and J gave up 1 base, with 12 bases separating them. The CDR3 sequence: CASSPLAGANTEAFF. The CDR3 DNA is TGTGCCAGCTCACCCCTCGCTGGGGCGAACACTGAAGCTTTCTTT.

V and J are TRBV18 and TRBJ2-1; D is uncertain. The CDR3 extends over 14 amino acids. The V gene lost 8 bases and the J gene lost 5 bases, with 16 bases spanning the gap. Germline V gene sequence: CDR1 KGHSH, CDR2 LQKENI. CDR3 sequence (DNA): TGTGCCAGCACCAAGAAGGAGCAAAACAATGAGCAGTTCTTC. This gives the protein CASTKKEQNNEQFF.

This clone showed up just a few times. The rearrangement uses TRBV6-6 and TRBJ1-1; TRBD1 matches at 7 bases. V lost 2 bases and J lost 3; bases outside the gene matches: 6. CDR1 is MNHNY, CDR2 SVGAGI, per germline (reference sequence). CDR3 length: 15 residues. CDR3 sequence (DNA): TGTGCCAGCAGTTACGTACAGGGGCAGGACACTGAAGCTTTCTTT. Translating it yields CASSYVQGQDTEAFF.

This chain links TRBV5-1 with TRBJ2-7; 10 bases align to TRBD1. CDR1 and CDR2 (germline): SGHRS, YFSETQ. V was clipped by 0 bases and J by 6 bases; unmatched bases: 3. The CDR3 is 14 residues long. CDR3: CASSLGQGAFEQYF. CDR3 nucleotide sequence: TGCGCCAGCAGCTTGGGACAGGGGGCGTTCGAGCAGTACTTC.

This sequence joins TRBV6-4 and TRBJ2-7; tentatively, D is TRBD2 (6 bases). V was shortened by 2 bases and J by 2 bases, with 13 bases between the two germline ends. The V gene's germline CDR1 is MRHNA and CDR2 SNTAGT. The CDR3 covers 15 residues. CDR3 bases: TGTGCCAGCAGTGACCCCCTAGCGAGACCCTACGAGCAGTACTTC. Its translation is CASSDPLARPYEQYF.

This clone showed up just a few times. The V call is TRBV19, the J call TRBJ2-3, with 8 bases matching TRBD2. The CDR3 extends over 14 amino acids. V was clipped by 6 bases and J by 2 bases; unmatched bases: 4. Germline V gives CDR1 LNHDA, CDR2 SQIVND (reference sequence). In DNA form, the CDR3 reads TGTGCCAGTAGGTTAGCGGGACACACAGATACGCAGTATTTT. It yields the protein CASRLAGHTDTQYF.

V usage is TRBV6-6 and J usage is TRBJ2-1, with a weak D call TRBD1 (5 bases). Trimming left V 2 bases short and J 7 bases short, with 9 bases between. Germline V gene data show CDR1 as MNHNY and CDR2 as SVGAGI (reference sequence). The CDR3 extends over 13 amino acids. CDR3 sequence (DNA): TGTGCCAGCAGTTACGGGGCAGGGAATGAGCAGTTCTTC. Encoded protein: CASSYGAGNEQFF.

V gene TRBV2 combines with J gene TRBJ2-5; D is possibly TRBD2 (6 bases). The CDR3 sequence is 14 residues long. V dropped 8 bases and J dropped 4 bases, with 17 bases sitting between them. Germline assignment: CDR1 SNHLY and CDR2 FYNNEI. This CDR3 reads CASLLGRGGETQYF. CDR3 bases: TGTGCCAGCCTGTTGGGACGGGGAGGAGAGACCCAGTACTTC.